This entry lists 9 T cell receptor beta chains sequenced from one sample in a study of graft-versus-host responses after intestinal transplantation. The protocol was immunoSEQ multiplex PCR, while the TCRdb copy is restricted to in-frame clones and leaves out a portion. The sample has 98,000 or so clones, about 90% seen once; the top ten hold about 0.9%. These receptors lack a known antigen. Sequenced material: unstimulated CD4+ T cells sorted from spleen or lymph node cells, taken before intestinal transplant. These receptors all stem from a human donor who received an intestinal transplant.

The V and J genes are TRBV4-1 and TRBJ2-1; D call uncertain. The germline gives CDR1 MGHRA, CDR2 YSYEKL. V lost 0 bases and J 10 bases, leaving 10 bases between the germline ends. CDR3 length equals 13 residues. CDR3 DNA: TGCGCCAGCAGCCAAGATCAGGTCCTCGAGCAGTTCTTC. Protein product: CASSQDQVLEQFF.

The chain has TRBV7-9 and TRBJ2-5; D gene uncertain. CDR1 is SEHNR and CDR2 is FQNEAQ in the germline V gene (reference sequence). The CDR3 has 12 residues. Trimming took 1 base from V and 5 from J, leaving 5 bases between them. The CDR3 spells CASSLEAETQYF. DNA for the CDR3: TGTGCCAGCAGCTTAGAGGCCGAGACCCAGTACTTC.

This CDR3 reads CSVDCSNGYTF. CDR3 bases: TGCAGCGTTGATTGCTCCAATGGCTACACCTTC. The V and J genes are TRBV29-1 and TRBJ1-2; D remains ambiguous. Germline V CDR1 and CDR2: SQVTM, ANQGSEA. This CDR3 is 11 amino acids long. Trimming removed 3 bases at V and 6 bases at J, with 8 bases between.

The V and J genes are TRBV5-5 and TRBJ1-5; TRBD1 is a possible D gene (5 bases). CDR1 SGHKS and CDR2 YYEKEE come from the germline V gene (reference sequence). The CDR3 has 13 residues. The V end was cut by 4 bases, the J end by 5 bases, with 10 bases between. This CDR3 is CASSNAGDQPQHF. CDR3 coding DNA: TGTGCCAGCAGCAACGCGGGGGATCAGCCCCAGCATTTT.

The chain uses TRBV7-9 and TRBJ2-2; D is tentatively TRBD1 or TRBD2 (5 bases each). The V end was cut by 5 bases, the J end by 0 bases, with 13 bases between. CDR1 and CDR2 from the germline V gene are SEHNR and FQNEAQ (reference sequence). The CDR3 has 16 residues. CDR3 sequence reads: CASSRRRGPNTGELFF. CDR3 bases: TGTGCCAGCAGCCGCCGCCGGGGCCCGAACACCGGGGAGCTGTTTTTT.

The V call is TRBV7-3, the J call TRBJ1-5; TRBD1 is a possible D gene (5 bases). Trimming removed 2 bases at V and 7 bases at J, with 12 bases between. CDR3 length equals 14 residues. The germline CDR1 and CDR2 sequences are SGHTA and FQGTGA. CDR3 amino acids: CASSLPKGKQPQHF. For the CDR3, the DNA is TGTGCCAGCAGCTTACCGAAGGGGAAACAGCCCCAGCATTTT.

This chain joins TRBV30 and TRBJ1-3, with D maybe TRBD1 (6 bases). V gave up 2 bases and J gave up 4 bases, with 12 bases separating them. Germline-derived CDR1 and CDR2 are GTSNPN and SVGIG (reference sequence). The length of the CDR3 is 14 residues. CDR3 nucleotides: TGTGCCTGGAGTAAGGGGGAGATCGGAAACACCATATATTTT. As protein: CAWSKGEIGNTIYF.

The chain carries TRBV9 and TRBJ1-1; 7 bases are shared with TRBD1. CDR1 and CDR2 (germline): SGDLS, YYNGEE. This CDR3 has 15 amino acids. The ends lost 1 base at V and 4 bases at J; junction bases unmatched: 7. Written as DNA, the CDR3 is TGTGCCAGCAGCGTAACAGGGAGGGGGCCCACTGAAGCTTTCTTT. Translating gives CASSVTGRGPTEAFF.

This clone was detected only once. J is TRBJ2-3 and V is TRBV11-3, with D uncertain. This CDR3 is 19 amino acids long. The germline V gene has CDR1 SGHNT and CDR2 YENEEA. The germline V and J ends were trimmed by 1 base and 0 bases, with 20 bases remaining between them. In DNA form, the CDR3 reads TGTGCCAGCAGCTTAGGGCCGCTATCAGAGAGAACTAGCACAGATACGCAGTATTTT. It yields the protein CASSLGPLSERTSTDTQYF.